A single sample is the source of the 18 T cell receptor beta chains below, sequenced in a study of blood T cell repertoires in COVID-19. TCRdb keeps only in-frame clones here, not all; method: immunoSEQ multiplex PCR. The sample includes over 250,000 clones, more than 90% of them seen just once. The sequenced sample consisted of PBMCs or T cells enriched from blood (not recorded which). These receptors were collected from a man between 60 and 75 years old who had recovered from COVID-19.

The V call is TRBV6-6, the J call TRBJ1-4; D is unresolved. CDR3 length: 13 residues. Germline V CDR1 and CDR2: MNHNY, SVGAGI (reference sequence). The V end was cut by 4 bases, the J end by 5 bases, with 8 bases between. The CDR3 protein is CASSSGTNEKLFF. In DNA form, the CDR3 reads TGTGCCAGCAGTTCAGGTACCAATGAAAAACTGTTTTTT.

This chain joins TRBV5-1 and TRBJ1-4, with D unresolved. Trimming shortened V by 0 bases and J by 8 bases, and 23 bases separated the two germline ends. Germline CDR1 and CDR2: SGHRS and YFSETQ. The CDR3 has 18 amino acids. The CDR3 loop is CASSLVPGNFLVGEKLFF. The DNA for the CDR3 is TGCGCCAGCAGCTTGGTTCCGGGGAATTTTTTAGTCGGCGAAAAACTGTTTTTT.

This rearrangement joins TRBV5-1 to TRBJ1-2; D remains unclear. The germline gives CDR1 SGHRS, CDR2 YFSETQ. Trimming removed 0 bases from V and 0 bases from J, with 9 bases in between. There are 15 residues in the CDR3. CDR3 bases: TGCGCCAGCAGCTTGGGGGAGTCCGCTAACTATGGCTACACCTTC. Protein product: CASSLGESANYGYTF.

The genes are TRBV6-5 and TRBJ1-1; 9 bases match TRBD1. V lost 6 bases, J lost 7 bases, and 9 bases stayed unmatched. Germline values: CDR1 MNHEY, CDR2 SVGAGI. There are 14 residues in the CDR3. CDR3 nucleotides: TGTGCCAGCAGAAAGGGACAGGGAGCGTTTGAAGCTTTCTTT. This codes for CASRKGQGAFEAFF.

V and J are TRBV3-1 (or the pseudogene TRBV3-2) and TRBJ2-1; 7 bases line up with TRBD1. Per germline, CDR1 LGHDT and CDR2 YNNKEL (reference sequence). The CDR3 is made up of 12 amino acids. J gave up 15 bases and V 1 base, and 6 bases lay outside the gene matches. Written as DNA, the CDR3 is TGTGCCAGCAGCCAAGTTAGGACAGGACTGTTCTTC. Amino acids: CASSQVRTGLFF.

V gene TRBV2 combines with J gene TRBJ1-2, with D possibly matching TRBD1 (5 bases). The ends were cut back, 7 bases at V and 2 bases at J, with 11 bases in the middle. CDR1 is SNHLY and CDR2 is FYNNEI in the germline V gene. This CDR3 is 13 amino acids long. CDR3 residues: CASKINRNYGYTF. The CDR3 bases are TGTGCCAGCAAAATCAACAGGAACTATGGCTACACCTTC.

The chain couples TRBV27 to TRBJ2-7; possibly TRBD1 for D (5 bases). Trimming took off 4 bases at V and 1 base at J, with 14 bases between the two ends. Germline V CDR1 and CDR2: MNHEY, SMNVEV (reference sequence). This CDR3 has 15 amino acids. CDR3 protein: CASSSRTPLSYEQYF. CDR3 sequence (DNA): TGTGCCAGCAGTTCACGGACACCGTTATCCTACGAGCAGTACTTC.

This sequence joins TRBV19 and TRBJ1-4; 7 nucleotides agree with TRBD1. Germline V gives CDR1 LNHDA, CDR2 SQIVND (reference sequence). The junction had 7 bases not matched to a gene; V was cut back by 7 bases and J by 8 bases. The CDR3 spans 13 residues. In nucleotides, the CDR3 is TGTGCCAGTACCGACAGGGTCTGGGAAAAACTGTTTTTT. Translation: CASTDRVWEKLFF.

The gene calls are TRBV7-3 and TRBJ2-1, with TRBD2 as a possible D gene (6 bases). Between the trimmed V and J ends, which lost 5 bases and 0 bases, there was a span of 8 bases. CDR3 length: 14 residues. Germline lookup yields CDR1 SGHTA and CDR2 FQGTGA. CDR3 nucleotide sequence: TGTGCCAGCAGCCTCGGGGGCTCCTACAATGAGCAGTTCTTC. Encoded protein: CASSLGGSYNEQFF.

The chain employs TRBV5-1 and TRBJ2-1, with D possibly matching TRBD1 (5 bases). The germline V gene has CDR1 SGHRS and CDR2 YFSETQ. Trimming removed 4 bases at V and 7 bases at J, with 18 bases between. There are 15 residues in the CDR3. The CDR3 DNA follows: TGCGCCAGCAGCCGAGACAGCCCCGCGCGAAATGAGCAGTTCTTC. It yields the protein CASSRDSPARNEQFF. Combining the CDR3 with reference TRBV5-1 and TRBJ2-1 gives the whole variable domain KAGVTQTPRYLIKTRGQQVTLSCSPISGHRSVSWYQQTPGQGLQFLFEYFSETQRNKGNFPGRFSGRQFSNSRSEMNVSTLELGDSALYLCASSRDSPARNEQFFGPGTRLTVL.

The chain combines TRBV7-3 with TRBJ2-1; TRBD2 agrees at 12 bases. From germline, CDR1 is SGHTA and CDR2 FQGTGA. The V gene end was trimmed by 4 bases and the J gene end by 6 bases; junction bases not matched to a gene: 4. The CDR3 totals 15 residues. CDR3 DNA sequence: TGTGCCAGCAGCTACCTAGCGGGGGGGCGCAATGAGCAGTTCTTC. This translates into CASSYLAGGRNEQFF. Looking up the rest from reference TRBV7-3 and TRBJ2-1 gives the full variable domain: GAGVSQTPSNKVTEKGKYVELRCDPISGHTALYWYRQSLGQGPEFLIYFQGTGAADDSGLPNDRFFAVRPEGSVSTLKIQRTERGDSAVYLCASSYLAGGRNEQFFGPGTRLTVL.

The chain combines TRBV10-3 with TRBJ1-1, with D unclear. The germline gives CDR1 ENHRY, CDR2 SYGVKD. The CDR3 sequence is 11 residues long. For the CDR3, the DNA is TGTGCAATCGGCTGGAACACTGAAGCTTTCTTT. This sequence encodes CAIGWNTEAFF.

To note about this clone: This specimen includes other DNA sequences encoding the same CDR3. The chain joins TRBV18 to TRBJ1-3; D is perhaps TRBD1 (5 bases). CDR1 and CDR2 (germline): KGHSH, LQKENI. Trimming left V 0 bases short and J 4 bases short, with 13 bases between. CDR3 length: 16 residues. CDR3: CASSPPGLGAGNTIYF. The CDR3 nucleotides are TGTGCCAGCTCACCACCGGGACTGGGAGCCGGAAACACCATATATTTT.

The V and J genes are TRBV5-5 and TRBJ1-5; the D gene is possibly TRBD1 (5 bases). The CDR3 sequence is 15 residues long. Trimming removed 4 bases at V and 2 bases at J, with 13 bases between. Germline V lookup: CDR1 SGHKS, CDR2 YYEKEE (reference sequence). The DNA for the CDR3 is TGTGCCAGCAGCCTGGGGGAGGGCGGCAATCAGCCCCAGCATTTT. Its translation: CASSLGEGGNQPQHF.

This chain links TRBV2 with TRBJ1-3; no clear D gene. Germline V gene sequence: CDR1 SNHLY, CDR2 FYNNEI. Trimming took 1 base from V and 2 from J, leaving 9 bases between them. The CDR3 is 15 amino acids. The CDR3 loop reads CASSEGSTAGNTIYF. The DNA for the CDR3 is TGTGCCAGCAGTGAAGGCTCAACAGCTGGAAACACCATATATTTT.

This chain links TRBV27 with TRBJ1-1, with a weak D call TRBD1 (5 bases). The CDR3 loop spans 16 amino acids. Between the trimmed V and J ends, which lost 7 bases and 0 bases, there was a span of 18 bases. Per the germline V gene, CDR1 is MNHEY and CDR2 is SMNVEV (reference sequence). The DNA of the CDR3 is TGTGCCAGCAAGGGGTCCCGGAGTGGTTTGAACACTGAAGCTTTCTTT. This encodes CASKGSRSGLNTEAFF.

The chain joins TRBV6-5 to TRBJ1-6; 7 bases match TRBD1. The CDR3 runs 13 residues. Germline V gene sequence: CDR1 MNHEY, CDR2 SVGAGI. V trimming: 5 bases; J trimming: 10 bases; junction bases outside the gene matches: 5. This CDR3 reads CASSNTGVSPLHF. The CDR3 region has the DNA TGTGCCAGCAGTAACACAGGGGTCTCACCCCTCCACTTT.

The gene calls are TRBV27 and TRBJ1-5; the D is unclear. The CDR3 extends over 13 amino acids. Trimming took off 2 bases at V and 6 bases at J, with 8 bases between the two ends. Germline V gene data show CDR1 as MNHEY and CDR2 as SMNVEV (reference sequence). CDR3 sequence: CASSLNRGQPQHF. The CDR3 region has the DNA TGTGCCAGCAGTTTAAATCGGGGTCAGCCCCAGCATTTT.